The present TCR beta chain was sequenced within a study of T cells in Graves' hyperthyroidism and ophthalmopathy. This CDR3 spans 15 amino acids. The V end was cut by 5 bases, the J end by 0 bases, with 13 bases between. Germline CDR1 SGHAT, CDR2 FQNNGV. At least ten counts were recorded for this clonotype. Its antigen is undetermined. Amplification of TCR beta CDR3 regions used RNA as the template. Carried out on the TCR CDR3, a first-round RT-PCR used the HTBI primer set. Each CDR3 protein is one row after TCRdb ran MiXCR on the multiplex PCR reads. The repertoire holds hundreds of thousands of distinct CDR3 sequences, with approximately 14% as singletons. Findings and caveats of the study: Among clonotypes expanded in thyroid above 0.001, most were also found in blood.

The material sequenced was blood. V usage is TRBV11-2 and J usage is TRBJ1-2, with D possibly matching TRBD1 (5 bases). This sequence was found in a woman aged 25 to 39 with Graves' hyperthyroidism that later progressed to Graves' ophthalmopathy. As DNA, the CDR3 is TGTGCCAGCAGCCGAGGACAACTAGCTAACTATGGCTACACCTTC. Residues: CASSRGQLANYGYTF. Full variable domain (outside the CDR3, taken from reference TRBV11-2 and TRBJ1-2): EAGVAQSPRYKIIEKRQSVAFWCNPISGHATLYWYQQILGQGPKLLIQFQNNGVVDDSQLPKDRFSAERLKGVDSTLKIQPAKLEDSAVYLCASSRGQLANYGYTFGSGTRLTVV.